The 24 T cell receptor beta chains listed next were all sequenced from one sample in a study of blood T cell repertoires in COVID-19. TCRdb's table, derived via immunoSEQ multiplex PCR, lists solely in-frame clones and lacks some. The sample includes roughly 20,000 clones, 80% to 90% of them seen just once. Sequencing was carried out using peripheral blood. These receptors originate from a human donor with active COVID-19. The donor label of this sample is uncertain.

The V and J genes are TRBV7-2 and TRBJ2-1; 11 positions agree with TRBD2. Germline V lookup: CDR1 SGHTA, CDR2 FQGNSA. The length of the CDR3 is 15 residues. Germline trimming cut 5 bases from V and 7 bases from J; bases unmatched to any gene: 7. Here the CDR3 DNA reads TGTGCCAGCAGCGCATACCGACTAGCGGGAAATGAGCAGTTCTTC. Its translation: CASSAYRLAGNEQFF.

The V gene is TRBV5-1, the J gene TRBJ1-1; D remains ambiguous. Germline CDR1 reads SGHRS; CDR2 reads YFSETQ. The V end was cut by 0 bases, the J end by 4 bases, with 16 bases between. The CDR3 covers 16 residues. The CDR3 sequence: CASSLEGLTEFTEAFF. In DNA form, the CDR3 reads TGCGCCAGCAGCTTGGAAGGACTTACGGAATTCACTGAAGCTTTCTTT.

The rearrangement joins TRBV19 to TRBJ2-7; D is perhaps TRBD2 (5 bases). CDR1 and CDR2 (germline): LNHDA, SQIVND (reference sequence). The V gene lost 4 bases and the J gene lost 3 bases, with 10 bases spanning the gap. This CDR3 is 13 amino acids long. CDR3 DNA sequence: TGTGCCAGTAGTAATGGCGGGCACTACGAGCAGTACTTC. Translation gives CASSNGGHYEQYF.

As DNA, the CDR3 is TGTGCCATCAGTAAAGGGGTAGGGGACGAGCAGTACTTC. This gives the protein CAISKGVGDEQYF. This chain connects TRBV10-3 to TRBJ2-7; a weak D match, TRBD1 (5 bases). Trimming shortened V by 5 bases and J by 5 bases, and 13 bases separated the two germline ends. There are 13 residues in the CDR3. Germline values: CDR1 ENHRY, CDR2 SYGVKD.

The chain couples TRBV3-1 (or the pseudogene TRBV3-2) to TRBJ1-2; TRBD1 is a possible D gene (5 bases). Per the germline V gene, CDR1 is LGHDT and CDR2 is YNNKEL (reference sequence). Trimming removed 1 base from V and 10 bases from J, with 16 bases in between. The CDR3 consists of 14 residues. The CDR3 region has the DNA TGTGCCAGCAGCCAAGTCAGGCAGGGTGTGGACTACACCTTC. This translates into CASSQVRQGVDYTF.

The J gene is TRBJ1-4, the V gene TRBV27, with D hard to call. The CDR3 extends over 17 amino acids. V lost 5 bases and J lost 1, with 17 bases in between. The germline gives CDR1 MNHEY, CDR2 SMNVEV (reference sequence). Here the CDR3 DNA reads TGTGCCAGCAGTGGGTTAGGTCCTCGGGGAACTAATGAAAAACTGTTTTTT. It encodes CASSGLGPRGTNEKLFF.

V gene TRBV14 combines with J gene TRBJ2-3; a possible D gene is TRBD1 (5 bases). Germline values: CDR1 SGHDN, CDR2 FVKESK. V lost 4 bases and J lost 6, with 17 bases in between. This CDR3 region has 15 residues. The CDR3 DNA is TGTGCCAGCAGCCGGCAGGGTTTTAGGGGCGATACGCAGTATTTT. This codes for CASSRQGFRGDTQYF.

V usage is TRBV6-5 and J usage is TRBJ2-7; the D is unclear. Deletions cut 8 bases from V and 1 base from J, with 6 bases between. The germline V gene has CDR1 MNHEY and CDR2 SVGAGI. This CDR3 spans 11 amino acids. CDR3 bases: TGTGCCAGCGAAACATCCTACGAGCAGTACTTC. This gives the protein CASETSYEQYF.

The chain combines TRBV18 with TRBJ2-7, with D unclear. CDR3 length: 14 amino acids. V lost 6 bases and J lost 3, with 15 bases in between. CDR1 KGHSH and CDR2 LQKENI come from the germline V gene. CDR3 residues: CASSQKFSSYEQYF. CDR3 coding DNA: TGTGCCAGCTCCCAAAAATTTAGCAGCTACGAGCAGTACTTC.

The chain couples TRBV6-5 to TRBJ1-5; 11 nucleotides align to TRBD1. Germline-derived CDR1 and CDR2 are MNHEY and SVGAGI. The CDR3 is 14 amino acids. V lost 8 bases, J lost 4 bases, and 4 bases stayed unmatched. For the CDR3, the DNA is TGTGCCAGCGGACAGGGGGCCGTAAATCAGCCCCAGCATTTT. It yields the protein CASGQGAVNQPQHF.

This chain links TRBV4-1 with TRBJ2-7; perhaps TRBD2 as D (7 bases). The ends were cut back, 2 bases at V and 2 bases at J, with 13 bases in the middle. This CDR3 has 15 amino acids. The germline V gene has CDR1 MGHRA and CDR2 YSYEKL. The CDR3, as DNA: TGCGCCAGCAGCCAAATGGGGGGGGCTACCTACGAGCAGTACTTC. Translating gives CASSQMGGATYEQYF.

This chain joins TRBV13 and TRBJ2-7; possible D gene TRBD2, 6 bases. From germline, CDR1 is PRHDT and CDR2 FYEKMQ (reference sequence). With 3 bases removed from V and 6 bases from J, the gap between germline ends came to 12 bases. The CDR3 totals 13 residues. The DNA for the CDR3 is TGTGCCAGCAGCTTGGCGGGATTGGGCGAGCAGTACTTC. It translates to CASSLAGLGEQYF.

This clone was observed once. CDR3 amino acids: CASSGRAYGEQFF. CDR3 DNA: TGCGCCAGCAGTGGCAGGGCCTACGGTGAGCAGTTCTTC. This chain uses TRBV10-1 with TRBJ2-1, with D possibly TRBD1 on 5 matching bases. V was clipped by 4 bases and J by 9 bases, with 13 bases between them. This CDR3 contains 13 residues. CDR1 WNHNN and CDR2 SYGVQD come from the germline V gene (reference sequence).

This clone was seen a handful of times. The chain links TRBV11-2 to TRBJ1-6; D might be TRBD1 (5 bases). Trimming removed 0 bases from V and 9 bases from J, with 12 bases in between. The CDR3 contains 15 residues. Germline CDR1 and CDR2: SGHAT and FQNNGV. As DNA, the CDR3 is TGTGCCAGCAGCTTAGAACCGGGGGGGGGTTCACCCCTCCACTTT. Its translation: CASSLEPGGGSPLHF.

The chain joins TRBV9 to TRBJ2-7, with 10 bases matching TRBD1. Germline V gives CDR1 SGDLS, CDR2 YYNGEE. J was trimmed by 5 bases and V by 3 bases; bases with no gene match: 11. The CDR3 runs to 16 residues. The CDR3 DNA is TGTGCCAGCAGCGCCGGGACAGGGGAAGGGTTTAACGAGCAGTACTTC. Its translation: CASSAGTGEGFNEQYF. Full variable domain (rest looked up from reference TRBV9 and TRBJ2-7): DSGVTQTPKHLITATGQRVTLRCSPRSGDLSVYWYQQSLDQGLQFLIQYYNGEERAKGNILERFSAQQFPDLHSELNLSSLELGDSALYFCASSAGTGEGFNEQYFGPGTRLTVT.

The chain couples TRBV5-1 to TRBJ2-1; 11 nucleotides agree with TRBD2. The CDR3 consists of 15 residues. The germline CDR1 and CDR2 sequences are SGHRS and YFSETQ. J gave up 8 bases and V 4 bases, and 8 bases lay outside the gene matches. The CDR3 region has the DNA TGCGCCAGCAGCGGGGGTAGCGGGAGGGCCCATGAGCAGTTCTTC. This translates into CASSGGSGRAHEQFF.

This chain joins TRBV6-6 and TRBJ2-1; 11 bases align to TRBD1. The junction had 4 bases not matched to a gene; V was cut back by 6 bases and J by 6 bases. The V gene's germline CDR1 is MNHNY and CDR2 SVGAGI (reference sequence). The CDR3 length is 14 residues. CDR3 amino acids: CASRPGTGGNEQFF. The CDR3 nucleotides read TGTGCCAGCAGGCCCGGGACAGGGGGCAATGAGCAGTTCTTC.

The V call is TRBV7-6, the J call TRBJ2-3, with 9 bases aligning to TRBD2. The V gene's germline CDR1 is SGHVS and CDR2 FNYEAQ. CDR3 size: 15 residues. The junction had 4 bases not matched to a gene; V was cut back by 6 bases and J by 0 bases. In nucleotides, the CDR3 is TGTGCCAGCAGTTTTAGCGGGGGAAGCACAGATACGCAGTATTTT. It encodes CASSFSGGSTDTQYF.

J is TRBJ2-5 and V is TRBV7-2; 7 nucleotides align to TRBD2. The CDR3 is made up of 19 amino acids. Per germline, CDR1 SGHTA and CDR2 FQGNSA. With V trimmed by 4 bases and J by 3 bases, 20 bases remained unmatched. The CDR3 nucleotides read TGTGCCAGCAGCTATCCTAGCCGAGGGGTGGCTAGCGGCGAAGAGACCCAGTACTTC. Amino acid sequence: CASSYPSRGVASGEETQYF.

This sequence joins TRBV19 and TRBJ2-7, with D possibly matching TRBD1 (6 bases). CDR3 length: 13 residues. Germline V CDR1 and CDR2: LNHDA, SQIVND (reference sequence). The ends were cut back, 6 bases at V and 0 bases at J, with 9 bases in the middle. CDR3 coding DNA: TGTGCCAGTAGCCAACAGGGCTCCTACGAGCAGTACTTC. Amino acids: CASSQQGSYEQYF.

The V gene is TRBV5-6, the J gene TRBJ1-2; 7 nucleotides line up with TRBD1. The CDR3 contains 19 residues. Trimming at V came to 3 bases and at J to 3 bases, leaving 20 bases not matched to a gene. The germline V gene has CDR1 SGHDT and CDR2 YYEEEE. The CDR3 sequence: CASSSSTGNQLQLDYGYTF. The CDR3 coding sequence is TGTGCCAGCAGCTCTTCGACAGGGAACCAACTCCAACTGGACTATGGCTACACCTTC.

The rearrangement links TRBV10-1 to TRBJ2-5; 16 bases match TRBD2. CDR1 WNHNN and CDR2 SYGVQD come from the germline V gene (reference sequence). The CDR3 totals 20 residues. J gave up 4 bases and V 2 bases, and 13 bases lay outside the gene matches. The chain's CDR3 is CASSEIGTSGGARWAETQYF. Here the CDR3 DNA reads TGCGCCAGCAGTGAGATCGGGACTAGCGGGGGGGCCAGATGGGCAGAGACCCAGTACTTC.

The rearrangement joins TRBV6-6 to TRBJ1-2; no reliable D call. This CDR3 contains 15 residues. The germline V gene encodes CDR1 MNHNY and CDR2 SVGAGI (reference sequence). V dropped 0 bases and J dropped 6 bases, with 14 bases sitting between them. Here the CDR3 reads CASSYSFGNPDGYTF. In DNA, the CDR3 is TGTGCCAGCAGTTACTCTTTCGGGAATCCGGATGGCTACACCTTC.

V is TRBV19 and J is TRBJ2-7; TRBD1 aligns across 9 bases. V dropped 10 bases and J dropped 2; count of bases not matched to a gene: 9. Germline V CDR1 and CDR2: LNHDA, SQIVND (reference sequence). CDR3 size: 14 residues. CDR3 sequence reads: CATSLQGAPYEQYF. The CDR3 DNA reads TGTGCCACCTCCTTACAGGGGGCCCCCTACGAGCAGTACTTC.